A selection of T cell receptor beta chains follows, all from one sample in a study of blood T cell repertoires in COVID-19. Profiled with immunoSEQ multiplex PCR; TCRdb holds only in-frame clones, not every one. The sample includes roughly 100,000 clones, 85% seen only once; the top ten take around 2%. Specimen: peripheral blood. The receptors come from a woman aged 70-85 years with active or convalescent COVID-19. Both conserved end residues are part of each CDR3. Fields, in order: J gene, D gene, clone size, V gene, CDR3 DNA, CDR3 protein. D genes are given only for firm matches. The size field is filled for only some rows; it gives once, few, many or a size class.

J: TRBJ1-2; D: TRBD1; size: NA; V: TRBV7-8; DNA: TGTGCCAGCAGCCGACCGGGGACAGGGTTCTATGGCTACACCTTC; CDR3: CASSRPGTGFYGYTF
J: TRBJ1-3; D: TRBD1; size: NA; V: TRBV7-9; DNA: TGTGCCAGCAGCTTAATAGGGACAGGGCTTCTCTCTGGAAACACCATATATTTT; CDR3: CASSLIGTGLLSGNTIYF
J: TRBJ2-1; D: TRBD1; size: NA; V: TRBV19; DNA: TGTGCCAGTAGTACGGGACAGACCTACAATGAGCAGTTCTTC; CDR3: CASSTGQTYNEQFF
J: TRBJ2-5; D: NA; size: NA; V: TRBV7-9; DNA: TGTGCCAGCAGCTTCTTCCAGCAAGAGACCCAGTACTTC; CDR3: CASSFFQQETQYF
J: TRBJ2-3; D: NA; size: NA; V: TRBV21-1; DNA: TGTGCCAGCAGCAGAGACAGGGGGTATGTCGCAGATACGCAGTATTTT; CDR3: CASSRDRGYVADTQYF
J: TRBJ2-3; D: TRBD2; size: NA; V: TRBV9; DNA: TGTGCCAGCAGTTGGACTAGCAGCGGCACAGATACGCAGTATTTT; CDR3: CASSWTSSGTDTQYF
J: TRBJ1-2; D: NA; size: few; V: TRBV6-5; DNA: TGTGCCAGCAGTTATGATAGGGGGGGCCTCTATGGCTACACCTTC; CDR3: CASSYDRGGLYGYTF
J: TRBJ2-2; D: TRBD2; size: few; V: TRBV30; DNA: TGTGCCCTGGATCGAACTAGCGGGTTCACCGGGGAGCTGTTTTTT; CDR3: CALDRTSGFTGELFF
J: TRBJ1-1; D: NA; size: NA; V: TRBV19; DNA: TGTGCCAGTAGTATCCCACAGGGGAACACTGAAGCTTTCTTT; CDR3: CASSIPQGNTEAFF
J: TRBJ2-7; D: NA; size: NA; V: TRBV6-1; DNA: TGTGCCAGCAGGGACTGGAGGTACGAGCAGTACTTC; CDR3: CASRDWRYEQYF
J: TRBJ1-5; D: NA; size: NA; V: TRBV2; DNA: TGTGCCAGCAGTGACCGCCAGGGGCATCAGCCCCAGCATTTT; CDR3: CASSDRQGHQPQHF
J: TRBJ1-1; D: NA; size: NA; V: TRBV27; DNA: TGTGCCAGCAGTTTATCCCGGAACACTGAAGCTTTCTTT; CDR3: CASSLSRNTEAFF
J: TRBJ2-3; D: TRBD1; size: few; V: TRBV7-6; DNA: TGTGCCAGCAGCTCCCTCCAGGGACAGGGGGGAGATTCTAGCACAGATACGCAGTATTTT; CDR3: CASSSLQGQGGDSSTDTQYF
J: TRBJ2-2; D: NA; size: NA; V: TRBV28; DNA: TGTGCCAGCAGCCGCAGTGACACCGGGGAGCTGTTTTTT; CDR3: CASSRSDTGELFF